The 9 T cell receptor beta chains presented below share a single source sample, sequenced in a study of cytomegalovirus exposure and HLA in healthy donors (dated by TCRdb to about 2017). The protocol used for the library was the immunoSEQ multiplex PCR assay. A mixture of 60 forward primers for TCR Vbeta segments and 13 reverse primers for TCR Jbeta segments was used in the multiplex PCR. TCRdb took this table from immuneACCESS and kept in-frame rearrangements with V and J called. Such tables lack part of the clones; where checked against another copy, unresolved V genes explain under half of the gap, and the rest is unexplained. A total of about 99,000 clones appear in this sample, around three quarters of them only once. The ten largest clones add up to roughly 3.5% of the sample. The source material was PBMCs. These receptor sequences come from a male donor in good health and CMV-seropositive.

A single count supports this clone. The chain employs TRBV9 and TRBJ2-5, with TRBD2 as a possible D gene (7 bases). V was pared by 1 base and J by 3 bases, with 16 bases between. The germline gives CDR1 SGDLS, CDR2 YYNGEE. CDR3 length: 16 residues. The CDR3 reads CASSVTARGGEETQYF. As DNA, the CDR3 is TGTGCCAGCAGCGTAACGGCTCGAGGGGGGGAAGAGACCCAGTACTTC.

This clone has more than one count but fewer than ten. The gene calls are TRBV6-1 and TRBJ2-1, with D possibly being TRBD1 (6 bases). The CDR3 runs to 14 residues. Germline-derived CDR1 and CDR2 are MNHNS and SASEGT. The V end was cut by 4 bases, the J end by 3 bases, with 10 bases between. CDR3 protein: CASSARGDYNEQFF. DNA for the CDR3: TGTGCCAGCAGTGCCAGGGGAGACTACAATGAGCAGTTCTTC.

The CDR3 reads CASSSIRGGNQPQHF. CDR3 nucleotides: TGTGCCAGCAGCTCCATCAGGGGAGGCAATCAGCCCCAGCATTTT. The J gene is TRBJ1-5, the V gene TRBV7-8; D is perhaps TRBD1 (6 bases). This CDR3 region has 15 residues. The germline V and J ends were trimmed by 4 bases and 2 bases, with 12 bases remaining between them. Germline loops: CDR1 SGHVS, CDR2 FQNEAQ. Supplemented by reference TRBV7-8 and TRBJ1-5, the full variable domain reads GAGVSQSPRYKVAKRGQDVALRCDPISGHVSLFWYQQALGQGPEFLTYFQNEAQLDKSGLPSDRFFAERPEGSVSTLKIQRTQQEDSAVYLCASSSIRGGNQPQHFGDGTRLSIL.

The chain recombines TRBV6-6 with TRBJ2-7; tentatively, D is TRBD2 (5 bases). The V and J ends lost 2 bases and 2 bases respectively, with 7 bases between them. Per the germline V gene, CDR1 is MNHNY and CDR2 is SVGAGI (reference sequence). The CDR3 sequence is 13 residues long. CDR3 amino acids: CASSYEGAYEQYF. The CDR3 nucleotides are TGTGCCAGCAGTTACGAGGGAGCCTACGAGCAGTACTTC.

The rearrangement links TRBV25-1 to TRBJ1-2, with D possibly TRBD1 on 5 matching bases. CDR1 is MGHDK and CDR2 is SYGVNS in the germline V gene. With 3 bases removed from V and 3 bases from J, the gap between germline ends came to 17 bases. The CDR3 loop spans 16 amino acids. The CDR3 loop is CASSDGGAGSHYGYTF. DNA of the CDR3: TGTGCCAGCAGTGACGGCGGGGCCGGATCTCACTATGGCTACACCTTC.

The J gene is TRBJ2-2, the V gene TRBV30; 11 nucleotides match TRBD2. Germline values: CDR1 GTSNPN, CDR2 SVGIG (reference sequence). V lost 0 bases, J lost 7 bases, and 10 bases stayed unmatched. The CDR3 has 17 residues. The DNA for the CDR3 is TGTGCCTGGAGTGTAGGGATAGCGGGGGGGCTTAACGGGGAGCTGTTTTTT. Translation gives CAWSVGIAGGLNGELFF.

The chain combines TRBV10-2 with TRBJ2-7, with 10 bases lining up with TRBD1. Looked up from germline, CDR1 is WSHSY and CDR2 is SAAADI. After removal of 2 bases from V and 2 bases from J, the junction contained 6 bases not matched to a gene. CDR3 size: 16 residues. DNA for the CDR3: TGCGCCAGCAGTGAGATGGGAGGGACAGGGGCCTACGAGCAGTACTTC. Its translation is CASSEMGGTGAYEQYF.

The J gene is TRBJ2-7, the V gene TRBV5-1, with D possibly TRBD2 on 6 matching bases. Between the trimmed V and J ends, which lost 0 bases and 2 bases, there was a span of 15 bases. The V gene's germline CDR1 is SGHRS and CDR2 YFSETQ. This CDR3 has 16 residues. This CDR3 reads CASSLEPGEGPYEQYF. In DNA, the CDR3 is TGCGCCAGCAGCTTGGAACCGGGGGAAGGGCCCTACGAGCAGTACTTC.

The CDR3: CASSLKPGETQYF. The CDR3 DNA sequence: TGCGCCAGCAGCTTAAAACCCGGGGAGACCCAGTACTTC. J is TRBJ2-5 and V is TRBV5-1; D remains ambiguous. This CDR3 is 13 amino acids long. The V end was cut by 2 bases, the J end by 5 bases, with 10 bases between. Germline V lookup: CDR1 SGHRS, CDR2 YFSETQ.